The rows below give T cell receptor beta chains drawn from one sample of a study of cytomegalovirus exposure and HLA in healthy donors. Generated by immunoSEQ multiplex PCR, the TCRdb table keeps only in-frame clones and is missing some. The sample yields over 150,000 clones, less than 90% seen once. Sequenced material: PBMCs. These receptor sequences come from a boy aged 2 to 10 in good health and CMV-seronegative. Both conserved end residues are part of each CDR3. A D gene is named only where the DNA matches it firmly. Some rows have no size entry. The others give once, few or many, or a class for an expanded clone.

CASSHTGLPTDNEQFF	TGCGCCAGCAGCCATACGGGACTCCCAACCGACAATGAGCAGTTCTTC	once	TRBV5-1	TRBJ2-1	-	16
CASSEWPSTDTQYF	TGCGCCAGCAGTGAGTGGCCTAGCACAGATACGCAGTATTTT	-	TRBV10-1	TRBJ2-3	-	14
CASSMSAVRSSYNEQFF	TGTGCCAGTAGTATGTCTGCGGTTCGAAGCTCCTACAATGAGCAGTTCTTC	-	TRBV19	TRBJ2-1	-	17
CASQTSGSIHEQYF	TGCGCCAGCCAGACTAGCGGGAGTATCCACGAGCAGTACTTC	-	TRBV5-1	TRBJ2-7	TRBD2	14
CASGLPEVGTGNTEAFF	TGTGCTAGTGGTTTGCCCGAGGTAGGGACAGGGAACACTGAAGCTTTCTTT	-	TRBV12-5	TRBJ1-1	TRBD1	17
CASSKTSGRSHEQYF	TGTGCCAGCAGCAAGACTAGCGGGAGGAGCCACGAGCAGTACTTC	few	TRBV5-4	TRBJ2-7	TRBD2	15
CASSLAGRSDEQHF	TGTGCCAGCAGCTTGGCAGGGCGAAGTGACGAGCAGCACTTC	-	TRBV7-9	TRBJ2-7	-	14
CASSLWSRLSYEQYF	TGCGCCAGCAGCTTGTGGAGCAGACTCTCCTACGAGCAGTACTTC	-	TRBV5-1	TRBJ2-7	-	15
CASSAGGGRATNEKLFF	TGTGCCAGCAGCGCCGGTGGGGGCCGGGCAACTAATGAAAAACTGTTTTTT	-	TRBV7-9	TRBJ1-4	-	17
CASSYSAGEGHVQYF	TGTGCCAGCAGTTACTCGGCAGGGGAGGGTCATGTGCAGTACTTC	-	TRBV6-5	TRBJ2-7	-	15